Below, one TCR beta chain is given with its context. Its antigen is unknown. Clones were sequenced by immunoSEQ multiplex PCR, and TCRdb holds only the in-frame ones, with some missing. The profile shows tens of thousands of clones, about 91% of them singletons. The data were taken from a study of T cell responses to AZD1222 COVID-19 vaccine. This CDR3 spans 16 amino acids. The V gene's germline CDR1 is GTSNPN and CDR2 SVGIG (reference sequence). V was clipped by 0 bases and J by 3 bases; unmatched bases: 7. Whole-study results and caveats: Recipients of two AZD1222 doses showed rising Spike-specific TCR breadth and depth. Among vaccine-associated CD4 TCRs, coverage spanned spike, with dominance at 160-218 and 743-854. Targeting of unmutated variant regions was reportedly seen in nearly half of spike-specific TCRs.

The chain employs TRBV30 and TRBJ1-3, with 8 bases fitting TRBD1. Material: peripheral blood, obtained 28 days after the second dose of the MenACWY control vaccine. This TCR came from an adult who received the MenACWY meningococcal vaccine as a control. The CDR3 protein is CAWSVRRGLFGNTIYF. The CDR3, as DNA: TGTGCCTGGAGTGTACGCAGGGGGCTATTTGGAAACACCATATATTTT.